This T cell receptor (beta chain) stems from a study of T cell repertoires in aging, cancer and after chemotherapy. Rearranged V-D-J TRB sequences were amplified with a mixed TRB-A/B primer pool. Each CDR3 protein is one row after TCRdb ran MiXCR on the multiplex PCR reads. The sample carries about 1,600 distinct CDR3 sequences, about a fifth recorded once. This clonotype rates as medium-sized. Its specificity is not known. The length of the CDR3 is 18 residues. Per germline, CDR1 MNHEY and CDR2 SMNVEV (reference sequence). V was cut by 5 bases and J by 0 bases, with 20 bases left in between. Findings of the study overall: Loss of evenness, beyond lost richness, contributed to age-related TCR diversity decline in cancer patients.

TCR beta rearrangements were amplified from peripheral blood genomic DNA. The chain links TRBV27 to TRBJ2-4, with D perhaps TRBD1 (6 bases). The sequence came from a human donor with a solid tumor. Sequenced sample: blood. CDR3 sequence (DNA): TGTGCCAGCAGTCCCCCGGGACAAGACCTCTTAGCCAAAAACATTCAGTACTTC. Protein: CASSPPGQDLLAKNIQYF.